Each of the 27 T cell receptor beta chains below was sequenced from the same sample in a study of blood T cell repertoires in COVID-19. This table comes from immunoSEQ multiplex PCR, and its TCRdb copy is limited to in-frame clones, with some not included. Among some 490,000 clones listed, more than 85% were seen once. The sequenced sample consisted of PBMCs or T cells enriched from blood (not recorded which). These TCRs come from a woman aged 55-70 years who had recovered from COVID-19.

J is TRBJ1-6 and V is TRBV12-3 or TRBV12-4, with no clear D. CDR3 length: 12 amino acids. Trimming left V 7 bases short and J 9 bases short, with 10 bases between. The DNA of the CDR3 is TGTGCCAGCACCCTAGCGGGTTCACCCCTCCACTTT. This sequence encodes CASTLAGSPLHF.

DNA for the CDR3: TGTGCCAGCAGTTACTCTTTTTGGTCTGTCTCTATGGGCTACACCTTC. This sequence encodes CASSYSFWSVSMGYTF. The chain links TRBV6-5 to TRBJ1-2; no definite D call. CDR1 and CDR2 from the germline V gene are MNHEY and SVGAGI. V shed 0 bases and J shed 8 bases, with 19 bases lying between them. This CDR3 comprises 16 residues.

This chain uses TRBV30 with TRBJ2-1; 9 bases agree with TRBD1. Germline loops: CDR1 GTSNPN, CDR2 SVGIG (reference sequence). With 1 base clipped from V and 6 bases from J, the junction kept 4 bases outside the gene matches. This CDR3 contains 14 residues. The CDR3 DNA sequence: TGTGCCTGGAGTGCGGGACAGGGCAGCAATGAGCAGTTCTTC. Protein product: CAWSAGQGSNEQFF.

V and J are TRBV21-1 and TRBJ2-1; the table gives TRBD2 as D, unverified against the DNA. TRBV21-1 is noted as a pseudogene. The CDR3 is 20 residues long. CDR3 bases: TGTGCCAGCAGCAATAAAGAGGGGACTAGCGGGGATGATGTCTACAATGAGCAGTTCTTC. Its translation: CASSNKEGTSGDDVYNEQFF.

In DNA, the CDR3 is TGTGCCAGCAGTTGGGGGACAGGGTCCTACAATGAGCAGTTCTTC. As protein: CASSWGTGSYNEQFF. V gene TRBV6-5 combines with J gene TRBJ2-1; 9 bases are shared with TRBD1. The CDR3 consists of 15 residues. Germline CDR1 reads MNHEY; CDR2 reads SVGAGI. Trimming removed 4 bases from V and 1 base from J; junction bases left unmatched: 2.

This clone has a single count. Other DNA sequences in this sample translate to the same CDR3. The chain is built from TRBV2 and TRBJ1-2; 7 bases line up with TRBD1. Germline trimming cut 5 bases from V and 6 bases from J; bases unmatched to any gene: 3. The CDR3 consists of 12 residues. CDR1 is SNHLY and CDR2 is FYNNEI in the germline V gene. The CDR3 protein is CASSPTGDGYTF. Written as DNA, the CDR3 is TGTGCCAGCAGTCCTACAGGGGATGGCTACACCTTC.

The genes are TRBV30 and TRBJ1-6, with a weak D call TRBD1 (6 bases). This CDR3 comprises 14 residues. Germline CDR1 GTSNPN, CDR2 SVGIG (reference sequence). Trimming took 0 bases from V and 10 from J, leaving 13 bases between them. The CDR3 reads CAWSVQQGRSPLHF. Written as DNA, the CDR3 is TGTGCCTGGAGTGTACAACAGGGAAGATCACCCCTCCACTTT.

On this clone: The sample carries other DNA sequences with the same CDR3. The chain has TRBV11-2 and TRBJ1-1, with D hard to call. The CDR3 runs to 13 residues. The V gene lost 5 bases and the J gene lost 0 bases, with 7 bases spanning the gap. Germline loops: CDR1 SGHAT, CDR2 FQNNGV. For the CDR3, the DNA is TGTGCCAGCAGCCTGACACTGAACACTGAAGCTTTCTTT. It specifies CASSLTLNTEAFF.

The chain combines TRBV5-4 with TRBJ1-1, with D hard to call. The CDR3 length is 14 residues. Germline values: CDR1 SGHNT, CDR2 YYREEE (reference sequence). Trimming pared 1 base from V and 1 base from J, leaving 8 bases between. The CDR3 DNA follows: TGTGCCAGCAGCTTGATCTACGCGAACACTGAAGCTTTCTTT. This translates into CASSLIYANTEAFF.

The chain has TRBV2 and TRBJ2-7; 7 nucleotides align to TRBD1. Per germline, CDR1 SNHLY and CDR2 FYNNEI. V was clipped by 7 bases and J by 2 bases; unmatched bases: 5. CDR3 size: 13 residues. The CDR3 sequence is CASMVGTAYEQYF. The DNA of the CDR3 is TGTGCCAGCATGGTCGGGACAGCCTACGAGCAGTACTTC.

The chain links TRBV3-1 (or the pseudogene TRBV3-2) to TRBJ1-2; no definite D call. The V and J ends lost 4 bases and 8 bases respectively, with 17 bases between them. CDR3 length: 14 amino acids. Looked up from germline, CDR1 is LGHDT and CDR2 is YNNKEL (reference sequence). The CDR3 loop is CASSPLGREKGYTF. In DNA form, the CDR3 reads TGTGCCAGCAGCCCACTTGGGCGGGAGAAGGGCTACACCTTC.

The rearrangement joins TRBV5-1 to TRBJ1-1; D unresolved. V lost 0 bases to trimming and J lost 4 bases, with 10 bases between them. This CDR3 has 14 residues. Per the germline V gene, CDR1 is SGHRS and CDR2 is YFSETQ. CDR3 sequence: CASSLAQTGTEAFF. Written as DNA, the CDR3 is TGCGCCAGCAGCTTGGCCCAAACCGGCACTGAAGCTTTCTTT.

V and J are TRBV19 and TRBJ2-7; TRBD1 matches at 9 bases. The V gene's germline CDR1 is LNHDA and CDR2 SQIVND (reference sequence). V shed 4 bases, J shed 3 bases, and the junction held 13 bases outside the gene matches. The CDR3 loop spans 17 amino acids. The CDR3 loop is CASSTTWGTGLIYEQYV. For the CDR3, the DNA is TGTGCCAGTAGTACCACCTGGGGGACAGGGCTAATCTACGAGCAGTACGTC.

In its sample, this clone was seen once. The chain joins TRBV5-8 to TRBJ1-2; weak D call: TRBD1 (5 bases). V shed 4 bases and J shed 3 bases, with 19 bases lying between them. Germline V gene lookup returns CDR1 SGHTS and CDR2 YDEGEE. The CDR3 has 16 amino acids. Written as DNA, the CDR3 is TGTGCCAGCAGCCCGACCGGATCGATCAGGGACTATGGCTACACCTTC. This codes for CASSPTGSIRDYGYTF. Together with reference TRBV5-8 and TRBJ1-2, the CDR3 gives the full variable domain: EAGVTQSPTHLIKTRGQQATLRCSPISGHTSVYWYQQALGLGLQFLLWYDEGEERNRGNFPPRFSGRQFPNYSSELNVNALELEDSALYLCASSPTGSIRDYGYTFGSGTRLTVV.

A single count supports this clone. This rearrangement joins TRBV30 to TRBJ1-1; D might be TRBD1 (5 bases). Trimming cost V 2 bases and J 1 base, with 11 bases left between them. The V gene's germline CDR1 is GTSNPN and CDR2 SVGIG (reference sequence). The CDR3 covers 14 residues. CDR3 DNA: TGTGCCTGGAGTAAGGAAAGGGGGAACACTGAAGCTTTCTTT. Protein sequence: CAWSKERGNTEAFF.

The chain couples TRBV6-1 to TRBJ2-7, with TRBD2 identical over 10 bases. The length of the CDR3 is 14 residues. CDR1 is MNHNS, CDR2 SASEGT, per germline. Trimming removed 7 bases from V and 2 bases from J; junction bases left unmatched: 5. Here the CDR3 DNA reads TGTGCCAGCACCTACGGACTAGCGGCCTACGAGCAGTACGTC. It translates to CASTYGLAAYEQYV.

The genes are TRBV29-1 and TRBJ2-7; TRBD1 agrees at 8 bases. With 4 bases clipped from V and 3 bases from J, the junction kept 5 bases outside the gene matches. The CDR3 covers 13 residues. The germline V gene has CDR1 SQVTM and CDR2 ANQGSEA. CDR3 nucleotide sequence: TGCAGCGTTGCGGCAGGGGGCTACTACGAGCAGTACTTC. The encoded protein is CSVAAGGYYEQYF.

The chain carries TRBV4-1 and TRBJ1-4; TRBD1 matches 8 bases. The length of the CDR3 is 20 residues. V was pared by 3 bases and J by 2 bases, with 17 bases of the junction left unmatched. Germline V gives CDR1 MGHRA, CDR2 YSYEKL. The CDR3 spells CASSQGNGQGDWSTNEKLFF. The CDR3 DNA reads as TGCGCCAGCAGCCAGGGGAACGGACAGGGTGACTGGTCTACTAATGAAAAACTGTTTTTT.

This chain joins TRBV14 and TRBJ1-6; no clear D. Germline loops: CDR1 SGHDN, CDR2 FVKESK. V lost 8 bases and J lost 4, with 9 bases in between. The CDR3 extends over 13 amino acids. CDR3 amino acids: CASAPSYNSPLHF. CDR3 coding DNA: TGTGCCAGCGCGCCATCTTATAATTCACCCCTCCACTTT.

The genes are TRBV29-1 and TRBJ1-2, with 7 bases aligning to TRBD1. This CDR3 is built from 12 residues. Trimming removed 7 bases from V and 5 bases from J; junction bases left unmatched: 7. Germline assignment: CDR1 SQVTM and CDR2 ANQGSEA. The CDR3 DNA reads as TGCAGCGCTGGGACAGCCCTTTATGGCTACACCTTC. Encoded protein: CSAGTALYGYTF. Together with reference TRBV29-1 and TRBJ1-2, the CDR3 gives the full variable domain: SAVISQKPSRDICQRGTSLTIQCQVDSQVTMMFWYRQQPGQSLTLIATANQGSEATYESGFVIDKFPISRPNLTFSTLTVSNMSPEDSSIYLCSAGTALYGYTFGSGTRLTVV.

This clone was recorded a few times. In nucleotides, the CDR3 is TGTGCCAGCAGTGACCGCAGGTCAAACACTGAAGCTTTCTTT. It is translated as CASSDRRSNTEAFF. V usage is TRBV2 and J usage is TRBJ1-1, with D hard to call. Germline lookup yields CDR1 SNHLY and CDR2 FYNNEI. The V and J ends lost 3 bases and 2 bases respectively, with 10 bases between them. The CDR3 consists of 14 residues.

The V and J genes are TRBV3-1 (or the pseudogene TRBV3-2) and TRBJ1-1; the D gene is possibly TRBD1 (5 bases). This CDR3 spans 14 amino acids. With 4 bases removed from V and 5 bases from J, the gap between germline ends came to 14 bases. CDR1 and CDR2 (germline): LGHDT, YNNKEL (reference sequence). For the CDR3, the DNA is TGTGCCAGCAGCCTTAAGCAGGGTAGGACTGAAGCTTTCTTT. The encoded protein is CASSLKQGRTEAFF.

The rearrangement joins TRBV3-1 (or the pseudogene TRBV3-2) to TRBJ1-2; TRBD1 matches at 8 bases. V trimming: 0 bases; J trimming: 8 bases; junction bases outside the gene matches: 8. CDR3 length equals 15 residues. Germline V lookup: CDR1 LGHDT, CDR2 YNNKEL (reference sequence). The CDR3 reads CASSQDQGAVGGYTF. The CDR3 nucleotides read TGTGCCAGCAGCCAAGATCAGGGGGCTGTTGGGGGCTACACCTTC.

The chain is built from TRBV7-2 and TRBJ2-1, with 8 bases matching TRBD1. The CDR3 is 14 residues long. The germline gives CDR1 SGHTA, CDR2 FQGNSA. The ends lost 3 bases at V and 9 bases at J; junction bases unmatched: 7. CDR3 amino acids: CASSFTQGAAEQFF. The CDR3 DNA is TGTGCCAGCAGCTTTACTCAGGGGGCGGCTGAGCAGTTCTTC.

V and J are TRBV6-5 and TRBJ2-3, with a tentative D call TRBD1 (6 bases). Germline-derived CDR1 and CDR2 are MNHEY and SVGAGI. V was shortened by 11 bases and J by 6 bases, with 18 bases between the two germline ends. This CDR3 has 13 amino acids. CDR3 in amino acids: CASQGRRGDTQYF. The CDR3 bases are TGTGCCTCGCAGGGGAGAAGGGGGGATACGCAGTATTTT.

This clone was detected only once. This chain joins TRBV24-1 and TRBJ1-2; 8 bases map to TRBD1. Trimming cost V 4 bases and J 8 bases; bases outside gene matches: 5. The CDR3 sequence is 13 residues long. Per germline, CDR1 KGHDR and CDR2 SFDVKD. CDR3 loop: CATSDPGGWGYTF. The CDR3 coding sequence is TGTGCCACCAGTGACCCAGGGGGCTGGGGCTACACCTTC.

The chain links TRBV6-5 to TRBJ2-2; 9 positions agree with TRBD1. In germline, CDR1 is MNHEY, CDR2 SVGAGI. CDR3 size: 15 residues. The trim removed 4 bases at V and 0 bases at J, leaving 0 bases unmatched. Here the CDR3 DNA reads TGTGCCAGCAGTTGGGACAGGGCGAACACCGGGGAGCTGTTTTTT. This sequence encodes CASSWDRANTGELFF.